The 11 T cell receptor beta chains below were found in one sample sequenced in a study of T cell responses to AZD1222 COVID-19 vaccine. Clones were read by immunoSEQ multiplex PCR, and TCRdb kept only the in-frame ones, dropping some. The table shows about 77,000 clones, with around 90% occurring only once. Source: peripheral blood, taken 28 days after the second AZD1222 dose. These receptors came from an adult who received the AZD1222 COVID-19 vaccine.

The V gene is TRBV7-2, the J gene TRBJ2-5; no clear D gene. The CDR3 loop spans 13 amino acids. V lost 6 bases and J 5 bases, leaving 13 bases between the germline ends. The germline CDR1 and CDR2 sequences are SGHTA and FQGNSA. The CDR3 here is CASRRIARETQYF. In DNA, the CDR3 is TGTGCCAGCAGGCGCATCGCACGGGAGACCCAGTACTTC.

The chain carries TRBV3-1 (or the pseudogene TRBV3-2) and TRBJ2-5, with 7 bases fitting TRBD1. CDR3 length: 14 amino acids. V lost 4 bases to trimming and J lost 5 bases; unmatched junction nucleotides: 7. Germline loops: CDR1 LGHDT, CDR2 YNNKEL (reference sequence). The CDR3 here is CASSRRQGVETQYF. The DNA for the CDR3 is TGTGCCAGCAGCCGTCGACAGGGTGTGGAGACCCAGTACTTC.

The J gene is TRBJ2-5, the V gene TRBV5-1; the D is unclear. CDR1 is SGHRS, CDR2 YFSETQ, per germline. V was cut by 5 bases and J by 5 bases, with 13 bases left in between. CDR3 length equals 13 residues. The CDR3: CASRLEDRETQYF. The CDR3 bases are TGCGCCAGCAGACTGGAAGATCGGGAGACCCAGTACTTC.

The chain carries TRBV5-1 and TRBJ2-3, with D possibly being TRBD2 (6 bases). This CDR3 region has 14 residues. Germline loops: CDR1 SGHRS, CDR2 YFSETQ. V was shortened by 4 bases and J by 6 bases, with 15 bases between the two germline ends. The DNA of the CDR3 is TGCGCCAGCAGCCCAGGGACTGCCTCGGATACGCAGTATTTT. It specifies CASSPGTASDTQYF.

CDR3 sequence reads: CASSRLRGAGELFF. The CDR3 DNA reads TGTGCCAGCAGCCGTCTCCGAGGTGCCGGGGAGCTGTTTTTT. The chain recombines TRBV11-2 with TRBJ2-2; D unclear. Trimming took off 5 bases at V and 6 bases at J, with 13 bases between the two ends. The CDR3 length is 14 residues. Germline V CDR1 and CDR2: SGHAT, FQNNGV. Looking up the rest from reference TRBV11-2 and TRBJ2-2 gives the full variable domain: EAGVAQSPRYKIIEKRQSVAFWCNPISGHATLYWYQQILGQGPKLLIQFQNNGVVDDSQLPKDRFSAERLKGVDSTLKIQPAKLEDSAVYLCASSRLRGAGELFFGEGSRLTVL.

The chain uses TRBV19 and TRBJ1-2; a weak D match, TRBD1 (6 bases). Germline CDR1 LNHDA, CDR2 SQIVND (reference sequence). V was pared by 4 bases and J by 4 bases, with 7 bases between. The CDR3 extends over 12 amino acids. Here the CDR3 reads CASSTDSYGYTF. Here the CDR3 DNA reads TGTGCCAGTAGTACGGACAGCTATGGCTACACCTTC.

The chain recombines TRBV30 with TRBJ1-5, with D maybe TRBD1 (5 bases). This CDR3 region has 14 residues. The germline V and J ends were trimmed by 2 bases and 6 bases, with 14 bases remaining between them. Germline V gene lookup returns CDR1 GTSNPN and CDR2 SVGIG (reference sequence). CDR3 in DNA: TGTGCCTGGAGTATCGGGGGATTAAGTCAGCCCCAGCATTTT. It codes for CAWSIGGLSQPQHF.

This rearrangement joins TRBV6-2 or TRBV6-3 to TRBJ1-1; a weak D match, TRBD1 (6 bases). The length of the CDR3 is 13 residues. V shed 6 bases and J shed 11 bases, with 19 bases lying between them. Germline assignment: CDR1 MNHEY and CDR2 SVGEGT. CDR3 DNA sequence: TGTGCCAGCAGCCTTAGCAGGGGCGATTGGGCTTTCTTT. Protein product: CASSLSRGDWAFF.

This CDR3 is CASSGGQGAWQPQHF. For the CDR3, the DNA is TGCGCCAGCAGCGGAGGACAGGGGGCTTGGCAGCCCCAGCATTTT. This chain joins TRBV10-2 and TRBJ1-5, with 11 positions matching TRBD1. Germline-derived CDR1 and CDR2 are WSHSY and SAAADI. The CDR3 covers 15 residues. V lost 6 bases to trimming and J lost 7 bases; unmatched junction nucleotides: 8.

Written as DNA, the CDR3 is TGTGCCAGCAGCAAATGGGGGACAGGGCACTACGAGCAGTACTTC. Protein product: CASSKWGTGHYEQYF. The chain couples TRBV21-1 to TRBJ2-7; the tabulated D call, TRBD1, remains unverified against the DNA. TRBV21-1 is recorded as a pseudogene. CDR3 length: 15 residues.

This sequence joins TRBV3-1 (or the pseudogene TRBV3-2) and TRBJ2-5, with 8 bases lining up with TRBD1. The V gene end was trimmed by 5 bases and the J gene end by 5 bases; junction bases not matched to a gene: 7. The germline gives CDR1 LGHDT, CDR2 YNNKEL (reference sequence). This CDR3 spans 14 amino acids. The CDR3 loop is CASSTSGGRETQYF. Written as DNA, the CDR3 is TGTGCCAGCAGCACATCAGGGGGCAGGGAGACCCAGTACTTC.